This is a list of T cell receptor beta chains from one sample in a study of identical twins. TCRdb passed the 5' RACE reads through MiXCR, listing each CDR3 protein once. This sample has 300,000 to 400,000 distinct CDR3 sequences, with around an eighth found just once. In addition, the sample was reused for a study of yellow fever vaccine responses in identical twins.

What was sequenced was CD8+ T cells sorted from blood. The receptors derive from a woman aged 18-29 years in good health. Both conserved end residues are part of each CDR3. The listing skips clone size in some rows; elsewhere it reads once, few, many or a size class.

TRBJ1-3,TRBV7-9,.,CASSAQGRSGNTIYF
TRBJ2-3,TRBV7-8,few,CASSLDGSGVTDTQYF
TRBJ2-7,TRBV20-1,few,CSARGLRDYEQYF
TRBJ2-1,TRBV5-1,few,CASSWTGRVVVDEQFF
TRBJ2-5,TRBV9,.,CASSVTFQGKETQYF
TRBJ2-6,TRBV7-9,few,CASSPALGANVLTF
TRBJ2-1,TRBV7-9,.,CASSSQSGTTNEQFF
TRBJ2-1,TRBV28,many,CASSLPTTGSSYNEQFF
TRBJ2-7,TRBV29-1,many,CSVISGISYEQYF
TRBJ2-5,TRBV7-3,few,CASSVTSGSMETQYF
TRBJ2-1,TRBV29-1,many,CSVLRSNEQFF
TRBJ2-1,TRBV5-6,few,CASSFHGTGYNEQFF
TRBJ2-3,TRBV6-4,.,CASSDEGTSGTDTQYF
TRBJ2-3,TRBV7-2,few,CASSPGLAADTQYF
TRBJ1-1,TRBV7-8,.,CASSSQTGRWAEAFF
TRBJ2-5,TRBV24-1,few,CATSDRDTQETQYF
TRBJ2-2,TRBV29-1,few,CSVPQLAGGAGELFF
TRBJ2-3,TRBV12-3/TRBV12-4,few,CASTQIISEASDTQYF
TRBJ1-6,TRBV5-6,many,CASSSGQSLHF
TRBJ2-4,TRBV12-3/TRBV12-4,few,CASSPPRQGARENIQYF
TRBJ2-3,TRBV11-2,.,CASSLGRGSTDTQYF
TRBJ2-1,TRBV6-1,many,CASSLGPTSYNEQFF
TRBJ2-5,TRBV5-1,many,CASSAGLAGKETQYF
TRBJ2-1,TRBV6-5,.,CASSSYPRGSSYNEQFF
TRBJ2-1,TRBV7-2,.,CASSLAGPTRNEQFF
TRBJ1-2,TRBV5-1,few,CASSLGPRAGGSPNYGYTF
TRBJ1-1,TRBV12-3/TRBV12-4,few,CASSPDTPGRDTEAFF
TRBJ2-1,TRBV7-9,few,CASSPLTGVNEQFF
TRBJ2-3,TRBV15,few,CATSREIAGGLGDTQYF
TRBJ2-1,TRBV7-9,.,CASSVQWTGLGDKQFF
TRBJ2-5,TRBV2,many,CASSLDWETQYF
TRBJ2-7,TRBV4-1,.,CASSQDERETGFGEQYF
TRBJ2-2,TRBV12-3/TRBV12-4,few,CASIGPRGRGAGELFF
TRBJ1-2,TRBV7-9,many,CASSTGQGGNRDGYTF
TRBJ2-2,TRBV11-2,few,CASSVGGIRVGGELFF
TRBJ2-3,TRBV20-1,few,CSARDPRPSGRAADTQYF
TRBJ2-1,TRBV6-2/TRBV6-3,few,CASSYGQAPVDEQFF
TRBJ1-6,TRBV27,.,CASSSGTPTSPLHF
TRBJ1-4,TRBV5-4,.,CASSLDLSEEKLFF
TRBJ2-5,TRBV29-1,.,CSGVWANQETQYF
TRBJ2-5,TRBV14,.,CASSQVGTGIQETQYF
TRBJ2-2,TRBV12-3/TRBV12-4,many,CASLGMDGNTGELFF
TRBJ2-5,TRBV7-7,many,CASSFGLDYGETQYF
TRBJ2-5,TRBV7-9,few,CASSLAKAGGSETQYF
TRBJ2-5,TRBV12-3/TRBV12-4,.,CASNTGTSGRETQYF
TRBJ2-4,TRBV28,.,CASSSPEGNIQYF
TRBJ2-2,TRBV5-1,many,CASSVRQGTNTGELFF
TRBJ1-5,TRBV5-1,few,CASRSDSRGNQPQHF
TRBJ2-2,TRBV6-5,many,CASSYSTGPTGELFF
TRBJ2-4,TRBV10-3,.,CAISERSGKNIQYF
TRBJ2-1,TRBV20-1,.,CSASLGTTLSYEQFF
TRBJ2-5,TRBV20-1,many,CSAIDRESQETQYF
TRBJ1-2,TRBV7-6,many,CASSAGTHGYTF
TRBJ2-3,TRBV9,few,CASSVVIADTQYF
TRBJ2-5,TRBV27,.,CASGGEETQYF
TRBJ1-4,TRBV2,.,CASRDRAEKLFF
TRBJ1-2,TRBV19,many,CASEDRLNGYTF
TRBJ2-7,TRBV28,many,CASGDNRGSSEQYF
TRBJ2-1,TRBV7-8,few,CASSFEINEQFF